These T cell receptor beta chains were read from a single sample in a study of control samples from healthy donors and cancer patients. Sequencing used immunoSEQ multiplex PCR; TCRdb keeps in-frame clones, though not all of them. The sample carries around 30,000 clones, roughly 92% recorded once. Sample: PBMCs. The receptor source for this set is a man aged 35-49 years with colorectal cancer. CDR3s include the opening cysteine and the closing phenylalanine or tryptophan. Each record gives: V gene, J gene, clone size, D gene, CDR3 protein, CDR3 DNA. A D gene is named only where the DNA matches it firmly. Size is stated for part of the rows, as once, few or many counts, or as a class when the clone is expanded.

>TRBV27|TRBJ1-1|.|.
CASSLAGANTEAFF
TGTGCCAGCAGTTTAGCAGGGGCGAACACTGAAGCTTTCTTT
>TRBV5-4|TRBJ2-5|.|.
CASSLVSREETQYF
TGTGCCAGCAGCTTGGTGAGCAGGGAAGAGACCCAGTACTTC
>TRBV10-1|TRBJ2-3|.|TRBD1
CASSDSRGLADTQYF
TGCGCCAGCAGTGATTCCAGGGGGCTAGCAGATACGCAGTATTTT
>TRBV5-5|TRBJ1-5|.|TRBD1
CASSYESGTDNQPQHF
TGTGCCAGCAGCTATGAATCCGGGACAGATAATCAGCCCCAGCATTTT
>TRBV5-4|TRBJ1-3|once|TRBD1
CASSPGQIGNTIYF
TGTGCCAGCAGCCCGGGACAGATCGGAAACACCATATATTTT
>TRBV6-5|TRBJ1-2|.|.
CASRREGGYTF
TGTGCCAGCAGGCGGGAGGGCGGCTACACCTTC
>TRBV24-1|TRBJ2-2|once|TRBD1
CATSDSGWTGTNTGELFF
TGTGCCACCAGTGATTCCGGATGGACAGGGACAAACACCGGGGAGCTGTTTTTT
>TRBV6-5|TRBJ1-1|.|TRBD1
CASRSQGIVNTEAFF
TGTGCCAGCAGATCACAGGGGATTGTGAACACTGAAGCTTTCTTT
>TRBV3-1/TRBV3-2|TRBJ2-5|.|.
CASSQDRVETQYF
TGTGCCAGCAGCCAAGACAGGGTCGAGACCCAGTACTTC
>TRBV7-8|TRBJ2-7|.|TRBD1
CASSPGTEYEQYF
TGTGCCAGCAGCCCCGGGACAGAGTACGAGCAGTACTTC
>TRBV14|TRBJ2-3|.|.
CASSRGIGVVSTDTQYF
TGTGCCAGCAGCCGCGGGATAGGAGTAGTGAGCACAGATACGCAGTATTTT
>TRBV4-1|TRBJ1-2|.|.
CASSRHPGDTIYGYTF
TGCGCCAGCAGCCGCCATCCAGGTGACACCATCTATGGCTACACCTTC
>TRBV6-6|TRBJ2-5|once|TRBD2
CASSSELAYKKETQYF
TGTGCCAGCAGTTCCGAACTAGCGTACAAAAAAGAGACCCAGTACTTC
>TRBV3-1/TRBV3-2|TRBJ2-2|.|TRBD1
CASSQGTGGGGELFF
TGTGCCAGCAGCCAGGGGACAGGGGGCGGCGGGGAGCTGTTTTTT
>TRBV6-5|TRBJ2-3|.|.
CASSYRLLVSTDTQYF
TGTGCCAGCAGTTACCGCCTCCTTGTTTCCACAGATACGCAGTATTTT
>TRBV5-1|TRBJ1-1|.|.
CASSLTGLMNTEAFF
TGCGCCAGCAGCTTGACAGGGCTAATGAACACTGAAGCTTTCTTT
>TRBV6-5|TRBJ1-2|.|TRBD1
CASRPGQPSYGYTF
TGTGCCAGCAGGCCGGGACAGCCCAGCTATGGCTACACCTTC
>TRBV11-2|TRBJ1-2|.|TRBD1
CASSILDRDQGYTF
TGTGCCAGCAGCATTCTAGACAGGGATCAAGGCTACACCTTC
>TRBV27|TRBJ2-1|.|.
CASSFIGGGPSYNEQFF
TGTGCCAGCAGTTTCATAGGGGGGGGGCCTTCCTACAATGAGCAGTTCTTC
>TRBV20-1|TRBJ2-3|.|.
CSASDRSASTDTQYF
TGCAGTGCTAGTGATAGGTCCGCTAGCACAGATACGCAGTATTTT
>TRBV27|TRBJ1-2|.|.
CASRPGFNYGYTF
TGTGCCAGCAGACCGGGATTCAACTATGGCTACACCTTC
>TRBV9|TRBJ1-2|once|TRBD1
CASSADRVGGYTF
TGTGCCAGCAGTGCGGACAGGGTAGGTGGCTACACCTTC
>TRBV3-1/TRBV3-2|TRBJ1-6|.|.
CASSPGFDNSPLHF
TGTGCCAGCAGCCCAGGGTTTGATAATTCACCCCTCCACTTT
>TRBV28|TRBJ1-5|.|.
CASSPGQYNQPQHF
TGTGCCAGCAGCCCTGGACAATACAATCAGCCCCAGCATTTT
>TRBV19|TRBJ2-5|.|.
CASSIVGERRETQYF
TGTGCCAGTAGTATAGTCGGGGAGAGGAGGGAGACCCAGTACTTC
>TRBV6-5|TRBJ1-5|.|.
CASNNLERGNQPQHF
TGTGCCAGCAATAACTTGGAAAGAGGGAATCAGCCCCAGCATTTT
>TRBV4-2|TRBJ2-1|.|.
CASSQDGLPLDEQFF
TGTGCCAGCAGCCAAGATGGACTCCCCTTGGATGAGCAGTTCTTC
>TRBV30|TRBJ2-5|.|TRBD1
CAWSPGQASQETQYF
TGTGCCTGGAGTCCGGGACAGGCTTCCCAAGAGACCCAGTACTTC
>TRBV6-5|TRBJ2-1|.|.
CATLPGFYNEQFF
TGTGCCACCTTACCGGGCTTTTACAATGAGCAGTTCTTC
>TRBV2|TRBJ1-1|.|.
CASMEKGLMNTEAFF
TGTGCCAGCATGGAAAAGGGTCTCATGAACACTGAAGCTTTCTTT
>TRBV30|TRBJ1-4|.|TRBD1
CAWSTTQGINEKLFF
TGTGCCTGGAGTACAACACAGGGGATTAATGAAAAACTGTTTTTT
>TRBV29-1|TRBJ1-2|.|TRBD1
CSARTGNGYTF
TGCAGCGCTAGGACAGGGAATGGCTACACCTTC
>TRBV7-3|TRBJ1-1|.|TRBD1
CASSLRAGQANTEAFF
TGTGCCAGCAGCTTAAGGGCCGGACAGGCGAACACTGAAGCTTTCTTT
>TRBV4-3|TRBJ1-2|.|.
CASSQGHAGAFNYGYTF
TGCGCCAGCAGCCAAGGTCATGCGGGGGCCTTTAACTATGGCTACACCTTC
>TRBV4-1|TRBJ1-5|.|.
CASSLHRGDSNQPQHF
TGCGCCAGCAGCCTCCACAGAGGGGACAGCAATCAGCCCCAGCATTTT
>TRBV5-8|TRBJ2-3|.|.
CASSPQGLRGTDTQYF
TGTGCCAGCAGCCCACAGGGTTTACGTGGAACAGATACGCAGTATTTT
>TRBV4-1|TRBJ1-2|.|.
CASSQEPGGGYGYTF
TGCGCCAGCAGCCAAGAACCCGGGGGGGGGTATGGCTACACCTTC
>TRBV19|TRBJ2-7|.|TRBD1
CASRWTGASYEQYF
TGTGCCAGTAGGTGGACAGGGGCGTCCTACGAGCAGTACTTC
>TRBV6-1|TRBJ2-1|.|TRBD1
CASSESDGTGEFF
TGTGCCAGCAGTGAAAGTGATGGGACAGGGGAGTTCTTC
>TRBV6-2/TRBV6-3|TRBJ2-1|.|.
CASSSGDRVLAGAKLNEQFF
TGTGCCAGCAGTTCAGGGGACAGGGTATTAGCGGGGGCCAAACTCAATGAGCAGTTCTTC
>TRBV5-6|TRBJ1-1|.|.
CASSLVSEAFF
TGTGCCAGCAGCTTGGTCTCTGAAGCTTTCTTT
>TRBV6-5|TRBJ2-3|.|TRBD1
CASSYGTGATDTQYF
TGTGCCAGCAGTTACGGGACAGGGGCCACAGATACGCAGTATTTT
>TRBV5-1|TRBJ1-3|.|.
CASSRDGDSGNTIYF
TGCGCCAGCAGCCGTGACGGAGACTCTGGAAACACCATATATTTT
>TRBV7-2|TRBJ1-2|once|.
CASSLGIRGRGYTF
TGTGCCAGCAGCTTAGGGATCAGGGGAAGGGGCTACACCTTC
>TRBV27|TRBJ1-2|.|TRBD1
CASSLTGGPYGYTF
TGTGCCAGCAGTTTGACAGGGGGGCCCTATGGCTACACCTTC
>TRBV5-1|TRBJ2-3|once|.
CASSSDSLTDTQYF
TGCGCCAGCAGCTCGGACAGTCTAACAGATACGCAGTATTTT
>TRBV6-5|TRBJ1-2|.|.
CASSYSNEGQYYGYTF
TGTGCCAGCAGTTACTCGAACGAGGGGCAGTACTATGGCTACACCTTC
>TRBV6-5|TRBJ2-7|.|TRBD2
CASRISGGAYEQYF
TGTGCCAGCAGGATTAGCGGGGGGGCTTACGAGCAGTACTTC
>TRBV2|TRBJ1-1|.|TRBD1
CASLEGGHSSTEAFF
TGTGCCAGCCTGGAAGGGGGCCATTCTAGCACTGAAGCTTTCTTT
>TRBV10-2|TRBJ1-1|.|.
CASTSGQFNTEAFF
TGCGCCAGCACTTCTGGACAGTTTAACACTGAAGCTTTCTTT